One sample yielded the 31 T cell receptor beta chains listed below, sequenced in a study of human T cells and chemical hapten exposure. Stated time point: patch test 3, about 24 weeks after DPC sensitization. Specified treatment: therapeutic diphenylcyclopropenone sensitization with weekly scalp DPC. One entry per CDR3 protein, called by TCRdb with MiXCR from the RACE reads. The sample contains 100,000 to 150,000 distinct CDR3 sequences, about 10% of which appear only once. The material sequenced was whole blood, taken in connection with sensitization to the hapten diphenylcyclopropenone (DPC). The receptors derive from a woman aged 50 to 60 with alopecia areata. Some clones in this sample may be carry-over from other donors' samples.

This clonotype showed up just a few times. V gene TRBV5-1 combines with J gene TRBJ1-1; unclear D gene. The CDR3 extends over 15 amino acids. Trimming pared 6 bases from V and 0 bases from J, leaving 15 bases between. The V gene's germline CDR1 is SGHRS and CDR2 YFSETQ. CDR3 protein: CASKLDLVMNTEAFF. The CDR3 nucleotides are TGCGCCAGCAAGTTGGACTTAGTTATGAACACTGAAGCTTTCTTT.

This clonotype was observed a few times. The CDR3 region has the DNA TGTGCCAGCACCTCAGGGAGGAGGAATTCACCCCTCCACTTT. Protein sequence: CASTSGRRNSPLHF. V gene TRBV2 combines with J gene TRBJ1-6, with D possibly matching TRBD1 (5 bases). Between the trimmed V and J ends, which lost 7 bases and 7 bases, there was a span of 14 bases. The CDR3 has 14 amino acids. The germline gives CDR1 SNHLY, CDR2 FYNNEI.

By sample share, this clonotype is medium-sized. The rearrangement links TRBV7-2 to TRBJ2-3; no clear D gene. The V gene's germline CDR1 is SGHTA and CDR2 FQGNSA. V lost 6 bases to trimming and J lost 2 bases, with 3 bases between them. This CDR3 region has 11 residues. The CDR3 DNA follows: TGTGCCAGCAGTTCCACAGATACGCAGTATTTT. It encodes CASSSTDTQYF.

This clonotype occurred a few times. This sequence joins TRBV20-1 and TRBJ1-1, with D unclear. Germline CDR1 and CDR2: DFQATT and SNEGSKA (reference sequence). The CDR3 runs 11 residues. The germline V and J ends were trimmed by 5 bases and 1 base, with 5 bases remaining between them. CDR3 bases: TGCAGTGCTGACGGGAACACTGAAGCTTTCTTT. This gives the protein CSADGNTEAFF.

This clonotype turned up a few times. The CDR3 here is CASSLVPAGGPYEQYF. CDR3 in DNA: TGTGCCAGCAGCTTAGTCCCAGCGGGGGGACCCTACGAGCAGTACTTC. The chain links TRBV7-2 to TRBJ2-7; 9 nucleotides match TRBD2. CDR1 is SGHTA and CDR2 is FQGNSA in the germline V gene. With V trimmed by 1 base and J by 2 bases, 6 bases remained unmatched. CDR3 length equals 16 residues.

V is TRBV20-1 and J is TRBJ2-3; 12 positions agree with TRBD2. Germline assignment: CDR1 DFQATT and CDR2 SNEGSKA (reference sequence). V was clipped by 4 bases and J by 6 bases; unmatched bases: 11. CDR3 length equals 16 residues. The CDR3: CSAMTSGGPEGDTQYF. CDR3 nucleotide sequence: TGCAGTGCTATGACTAGCGGGGGTCCGGAGGGCGATACGCAGTATTTT.

This chain joins TRBV4-2 and TRBJ1-1; possibly TRBD1 for D (6 bases). Germline-derived CDR1 and CDR2 are LGHNA and YNFKEQ. The CDR3 totals 15 residues. With 1 base removed from V and 1 base from J, the gap between germline ends came to 10 bases. CDR3 bases: TGTGCCAGCAGCCAAGGTTCCAGGGGGAACACTGAAGCTTTCTTT. Protein sequence: CASSQGSRGNTEAFF.

This clonotype was detected only a few times. In nucleotides, the CDR3 is TGTGCCATCCGCCAGGGAAGGTTCGGAAACACCGGGGAGCTGTTTTTT. The encoded protein is CAIRQGRFGNTGELFF. The chain uses TRBV21-1 and TRBJ2-2; the D call of TRBD1 is as the table states it, not checked on the DNA. TRBV21-1 counts as a pseudogene. The CDR3 is 16 residues long.

In this sample, this clonotype turned up a few times. The chain joins TRBV29-1 to TRBJ2-4; 8 bases are shared with TRBD1. CDR1 is SQVTM, CDR2 ANQGSEA, per germline. The CDR3 extends over 14 amino acids. Trimming took 5 bases from V and 3 from J; bases not matched to a gene: 6. The CDR3: CSVREGQGKNIQYF. As DNA, the CDR3 is TGCAGCGTTAGGGAAGGACAGGGCAAAAACATTCAGTACTTC.

The CDR3 loop reads CASSRSTYGRHNEQFF. CDR3 sequence (DNA): TGTGCCAGCAGCCGAAGTACGTATGGGAGACACAATGAGCAGTTCTTC. This chain links TRBV6-2 or TRBV6-3 with TRBJ2-1, with D possibly being TRBD2 (5 bases). Germline CDR1 is MNHEY and CDR2 is SVGEGT. V dropped 6 bases and J dropped 5 bases, with 20 bases sitting between them. CDR3 length: 16 residues.

There are many counts of this clonotype. The genes are TRBV20-1 and TRBJ2-1; no firm D call. The CDR3 is made up of 13 amino acids. Germline CDR1 DFQATT, CDR2 SNEGSKA (reference sequence). Deletions cut 2 bases from V and 7 bases from J, with 12 bases between. CDR3 in DNA: TGCAGTGCTAGAAATGACTTGGGAAATGAGCAGTTCTTC. It is translated as CSARNDLGNEQFF.

V usage is TRBV7-2 and J usage is TRBJ2-7; tentatively, D is TRBD1 or TRBD2 (6 bases each). CDR3 size: 16 residues. Trimming pared 6 bases from V and 7 bases from J, leaving 25 bases between. Germline V gives CDR1 SGHTA, CDR2 FQGNSA. CDR3 DNA: TGTGCCAGCAGTCCCGAAGGGACACGGGGGTCCCGAGAGCAGTACTTC. It encodes CASSPEGTRGSREQYF.

At least ten counts were recorded for this clonotype. The genes are TRBV12-3 or TRBV12-4 and TRBJ2-4; a weak D match, TRBD2 (5 bases). The CDR3 is 15 amino acids. Trimming left V 5 bases short and J 0 bases short, with 11 bases between. The CDR3 sequence: CASSTRGLAKNIQYF. CDR3 in DNA: TGTGCCAGCAGTACCCGAGGGCTAGCCAAAAACATTCAGTACTTC.

In its sample, this clonotype was seen many times. The chain is built from TRBV5-8 and TRBJ1-1, with D perhaps TRBD1 (6 bases). Trimming left V 4 bases short and J 2 bases short, with 9 bases between. CDR1 and CDR2 (germline): SGHTS, YDEGEE. CDR3 size: 13 residues. CDR3 protein: CASSGGLNTEAFF. The CDR3 region has the DNA TGTGCCAGCAGCGGGGGCCTCAACACTGAAGCTTTCTTT. Based on the CDR3 plus reference TRBV5-8 and TRBJ1-1, the full variable domain is EAGVTQSPTHLIKTRGQQATLRCSPISGHTSVYWYQQALGLGLQFLLWYDEGEERNRGNFPPRFSGRQFPNYSSELNVNALELEDSALYLCASSGGLNTEAFFGQGTRLTVV.

This clonotype was detected ten times or more. The V and J genes are TRBV12-3 or TRBV12-4 and TRBJ2-7; 10 bases align to TRBD1. The CDR3 sequence is 15 residues long. J lost 4 bases, V lost 6 bases, and 9 bases had no gene match. In DNA form, the CDR3 reads TGTGCCAGCAGACCGGGACAGGGGACAGCGTACGAGCAGTACTTC. Translation: CASRPGQGTAYEQYF.

In this sample, this clonotype turned up a few times. The V call is TRBV7-2, the J call TRBJ2-3; 15 bases line up with TRBD2. The CDR3 has 17 amino acids. J gave up 5 bases and V 2 bases, and 5 bases lay outside the gene matches. Germline V lookup: CDR1 SGHTA, CDR2 FQGNSA. The CDR3, as DNA: TGTGCCAGCAGCTTATGGACTAGCGGGAGGGTAGTAGATACGCAGTATTTT. This codes for CASSLWTSGRVVDTQYF.

The V call is TRBV4-1, the J call TRBJ1-5; tentative D call: TRBD1 (6 bases). Germline CDR1 MGHRA, CDR2 YSYEKL. The CDR3 loop spans 16 amino acids. Trimming took 0 bases from V and 1 from J, leaving 10 bases between them. The CDR3 sequence is CASSQEGAGSNQPQHF. As DNA, the CDR3 is TGCGCCAGCAGCCAAGAGGGGGCGGGAAGCAATCAGCCCCAGCATTTT.

This clonotype was detected a few times. The CDR3 DNA is TGTGCCAGCAGCTTAGCGGGGGGTGGCTACACCTTC. Translated, it gives CASSLAGGGYTF. The gene calls are TRBV7-6 and TRBJ1-2, with D maybe TRBD1 (5 bases). V lost 0 bases to trimming and J lost 7 bases, with 6 bases between them. The CDR3 spans 12 residues. Germline values: CDR1 SGHVS, CDR2 FNYEAQ.

The DNA of the CDR3 is TGTGCCAGCAGACTAGCGGGCTACAATGAGCAGTTCTTC. The encoded protein is CASRLAGYNEQFF. V and J are TRBV6-2 or TRBV6-3 and TRBJ2-1, with 9 bases that match TRBD2. Germline CDR1 and CDR2: MNHEY and SVGEGT. V lost 6 bases to trimming and J lost 3 bases; unmatched junction nucleotides: 0. The CDR3 loop spans 13 amino acids.

The chain couples TRBV7-8 to TRBJ1-1; TRBD1 aligns across 8 bases. From germline, CDR1 is SGHVS and CDR2 FQNEAQ. This CDR3 contains 14 residues. Trimming at V came to 4 bases and at J to 10 bases, leaving 11 bases not matched to a gene. The CDR3 region is CASSSTPGGRGAFF. CDR3 coding DNA: TGTGCCAGCAGCTCAACCCCAGGGGGCCGGGGAGCTTTCTTT.

In its sample, this clonotype was seen a few times. The rearrangement uses TRBV20-1 and TRBJ1-5; D might be TRBD1 (5 bases). This CDR3 has 15 amino acids. Deletions cut 4 bases from V and 2 bases from J, with 15 bases between. The germline V gene has CDR1 DFQATT and CDR2 SNEGSKA (reference sequence). Written as DNA, the CDR3 is TGCAGTGCTACTTGGGGCTCGGCAGGCAATCAGCCCCAGCATTTT. Protein product: CSATWGSAGNQPQHF.

This clonotype occurred a few times. The chain uses TRBV5-1 and TRBJ2-1; D may be TRBD1 (6 bases). V was pared by 1 base and J by 7 bases, with 15 bases between. The germline CDR1 and CDR2 sequences are SGHRS and YFSETQ. The CDR3 totals 15 residues. CDR3 sequence (DNA): TGCGCCAGCAGCTTGCCCAGCGGAAGGGGGAATGAGCAGTTCTTC. Its translation is CASSLPSGRGNEQFF.

This clonotype was observed a handful of times. The rearrangement uses TRBV10-3 and TRBJ1-2, with 9 bases identical to TRBD1. Germline V lookup: CDR1 ENHRY, CDR2 SYGVKD. The CDR3 has 15 amino acids. With V trimmed by 2 bases and J by 1 base, 2 bases remained unmatched. This CDR3 reads CAISEGTGRNYGYTF. CDR3 nucleotides: TGTGCCATCAGTGAGGGGACAGGGCGTAACTATGGCTACACCTTC.

The rearrangement uses TRBV27 and TRBJ2-3; no firm D call. The CDR3 length is 13 residues. Germline lookup yields CDR1 MNHEY and CDR2 SMNVEV (reference sequence). The V gene lost 8 bases and the J gene lost 3 bases, with 12 bases spanning the gap. The CDR3 DNA sequence: TGTGCCAGCGGCGGCGCCACGACAGATACGCAGTATTTT. Protein product: CASGGATTDTQYF.

Many counts were recorded for this clonotype. The V call is TRBV9, the J call TRBJ1-3; D remains ambiguous. The CDR3 runs 16 residues. The germline CDR1 and CDR2 sequences are SGDLS and YYNGEE. V lost 0 bases to trimming and J lost 0 bases, with 10 bases between them. The CDR3 sequence is CASSVAGSHSGNTIYF. The CDR3 DNA reads as TGTGCCAGCAGCGTAGCGGGCAGCCACTCTGGAAACACCATATATTTT.

The chain combines TRBV29-1 with TRBJ1-1; D not certain. Germline CDR1 SQVTM, CDR2 ANQGSEA. The CDR3 is 12 amino acids. Trimming took 4 bases from V and 7 from J, leaving 13 bases between them. Here the CDR3 reads CSVGKTLGEAFF. The CDR3 DNA is TGCAGCGTTGGCAAGACTCTCGGTGAAGCTTTCTTT.

The genes are TRBV7-9 and TRBJ2-7, with 14 nucleotides matching TRBD2. The CDR3 sequence is 16 residues long. Losses at the gene ends were 5 bases for V and 5 bases for J; bases not matched to a gene: 8. Germline CDR1 SEHNR, CDR2 FQNEAQ (reference sequence). This chain's CDR3 is CASSPRRLAGGDEQYF. CDR3 DNA sequence: TGTGCCAGCAGCCCCCGCAGACTAGCGGGAGGGGACGAGCAGTACTTC.

Details on this clonotype: This could be a read error, since a much larger clone is one nucleotide away. The genes are TRBV12-3 or TRBV12-4 and TRBJ2-7, with a weak D call TRBD2 (5 bases). V shed 5 bases and J shed 2 bases, with 13 bases lying between them. The CDR3 spans 14 residues. The chain's CDR3 is CASSPGLGTYEQYF. The DNA for the CDR3 is TGTGCCAGCAGTCCAGGACTGGGTACCTACGAGCAGTACTTC.

This clonotype was detected only a few times. V is TRBV15 and J is TRBJ2-1; D might be TRBD1 or TRBD2, each matching 5 bases. Germline V gives CDR1 LNHNV, CDR2 YYDKDF (reference sequence). This CDR3 is built from 12 residues. Trimming pared 0 bases from V and 12 bases from J, leaving 9 bases between. The CDR3 DNA follows: TGTGCCACCAGCAGAGATTCCGGGACGCAGTTCTTC. Protein product: CATSRDSGTQFF.

CDR3 DNA: TGTGCCAGCAGCTTAGACAGGGGGCGGGATACGCAGTATTTT. It translates to CASSLDRGRDTQYF. The V and J genes are TRBV7-3 and TRBJ2-3, with 10 bases identical to TRBD1. CDR3 length: 14 amino acids. The V segment lost 2 bases and the J segment 6 bases; nucleotides outside the gene matches: 2. The germline V gene encodes CDR1 SGHTA and CDR2 FQGTGA.

This clonotype has just a few counts. The chain employs TRBV7-9 and TRBJ2-1; D gene uncertain. The ends were cut back, 5 bases at V and 0 bases at J, with 14 bases in the middle. The CDR3 covers 16 residues. Per the germline V gene, CDR1 is SEHNR and CDR2 is FQNEAQ (reference sequence). In DNA form, the CDR3 reads TGTGCCAGCAGCCCGACCCCCGGTCCCTCCTACAATGAGCAGTTCTTC. Amino acid sequence: CASSPTPGPSYNEQFF.